The entry that follows covers one T cell receptor beta chain sequence. Its target is not known. The data belong to a study of T cells in tumors after PD-1 blockade. Overall study: Tumor samples yielded 20 to 25-fold more depth than single-cell TCR sequencing. Findings and caveats of the study: Clonal replacement, not reinvigoration, is suggested for expanded exhausted CD8+ clones after therapy. Clonal replacement was seen across treatment, not between pre-treatment samples.

The CDR3 spans 14 residues. V lost 0 bases to trimming and J lost 6 bases, with 10 bases between them. Germline V gives CDR1 SGHTA, CDR2 FQGTGA. Some clones are missing from TCRdb's copy, which holds only in-frame ones; the method was immunoSEQ multiplex PCR. The repertoire holds 13,000 to 15,000 clones, with around 70% as singletons. Treatment was either pembrolizumab 200 mg every 3 weeks or cemiplimab 350 mg every 2 weeks. The chain combines TRBV7-3 with TRBJ2-3; D might be TRBD1 or TRBD2, each matching 5 bases. The sample was tumor tissue, taken after anti-PD-1 treatment. The sequence came from a human donor with cutaneous squamous cell carcinoma. The CDR3 loop reads CASSLTGWGDTQYF. CDR3 nucleotides: TGTGCCAGCAGCTTAACCGGTTGGGGGGATACGCAGTATTTT.